This T cell receptor beta chain was captured in a study of blood T cell repertoires in COVID-19 (TCRdb year 2020). The study in broad terms: Collaborator samples came from the United States, Italy and Spain and covered acute and convalescent phases of COVID-19. The samples were drawn from the first 160 participants of the ongoing ImmuneRACE study and from 950 to 1,500 subjects provided by 6 global collaborators. Sample metadata almost always included a de-identified subject ID, COVID-19 status, age in years and sex. HLA class I and class II types, where available, came from metadata supplied by the sample provider rather than from assay-based typing. The material from the prospective study consisted of cDNA or gDNA derived from T cells, B-cell-depleted T cells, or PBMCs. A freely available public database, intended as a resource for researchers studying the immune response to SARS-CoV-2, is where the repertoires were released. Deeply sampled blood TCRbeta repertoires from subjects exposed to, actively infected with, or recovered from COVID-19 were included in the dataset.

From cysteine to phenylalanine, the CDR3 is 13 amino acids long. Only the CDR3 DNA stays, 39 bases, in frame from base 1. V is pared back by 3 bases and J by 0 bases, with 6 bases lying between the germline termini. Via the germline V gene (reference sequence), CDR1 is SEHNR and CDR2 FQNEAQ. The immunoSEQ Assay, a bias-controlled multiplex PCR, was used to amplify TCRbeta CDR3 regions from genomic DNA. Under the source paper's analysis protocol: Nucleated cell counts per sample were estimated from amplification of reference gene primers within the assay. To quantify the absolute abundance of each unique TCRbeta CDR3 rearrangement, sequence reads were collapsed and filtered. For each sample, productive Simpson clonality was calculated as the square root of Simpson's diversity index over productive rearrangements. Here the immuneACCESS table is served through TCRdb, limited to in-frame sequences with V and J called. Missing clones are a known gap in these copies; in checked studies unresolved V genes cover under half, and the rest lacks a known reason. That table is the source of V, J and clone size, and D and trimming were worked out from the DNA. Here the sample has 120,000 to 150,000 clones; approximately 84% occur a single time. Under 7% of the sample is taken by the ten largest.

Beyond this particular receptor, the publication reports: Clinical and demographic metadata were provided uncurated, with the amount varying by source and participant.

Notes on this clone: Its antigen is not yet known. Per-base quality was not reported, and no clone a single base away is much larger than it.

Enrolling through a virtual design, the prospective study's participants ranged in age from roughly 18 to 90 years and lived across 24 United States geographic areas. In the prospective study, cohorts were assigned on the basis of participant-reported clinical history obtained from a screening survey and a study questionnaire. Mobile phlebotomists in the prospective study collected whole blood, serum and a nasopharyngeal or oropharyngeal swab from every participant. Participants in the prospective study had the option to provide additional blood draws and questionnaires over a roughly two-month period. Before DNA extraction, prospective study blood samples were shipped either frozen or at room temperature.

This TCR was recovered from a man aged 40-55 years with acute COVID-19. Rearrangement joined TRBV7-9 to TRBJ2-7; a weak D assignment points to TRBD2 (6 bases agree). Sequenced: PBMCs or T cells enriched from blood (not recorded which). The CDR3 region has the sequence CASSFGSSYEQYF. The nucleotide sequence reads as follows: TGTGCCAGCAGCTTCGGGAGCTCCTACGAGCAGTACTTC.